This TCR beta chain was documented in a study of T-cell memory formation after mild COVID-19. The V and J ends lost 0 bases and 6 bases respectively, with 9 bases between them. The CDR3 spans 13 residues. Germline V gene data show CDR1 as SGDLS and CDR2 as YYNGEE. This clonotype was counted a few times. The antigen is unknown. TCRdb reprocessed the 5' RACE reads with MiXCR, giving one entry per CDR3 protein. This table holds about 260,000 distinct CDR3 sequences, 16% found once. Broader study findings: A balance of CD4 and CD8 characterized clones contracting day 15 to 85, whereas later expanders leaned CD4+. Cross-reactive memory seemingly joined, as some responding clones were found in pre-infection memory.

Sequencing used PBMCs or a T cell subset sorted from them (not recorded which). The V and J genes are TRBV9 and TRBJ1-1, with D perhaps matching TRBD1 (6 bases). This sequence was found in a man aged 18 to 35 who had mild COVID-19 (a few samples of this study predate the infection). Cell type and time point are not known. CDR3 DNA: TGTGCCAGCAGCGTAGGGGGGGGCCCTGAAGCTTTCTTT. Translation: CASSVGGGPEAFF.